These 12 T cell receptor beta chains originate from one sample sequenced in a study of blood T cell repertoires in COVID-19. The method was immunoSEQ multiplex PCR; TCRdb's version includes in-frame clones alone and lacks a portion of them. The sample consists of about 56,000 clones, 88% of them appearing once. Material for sequencing was peripheral blood. Every receptor here comes from a man aged 45 to 65 with active COVID-19.

J is TRBJ2-5 and V is TRBV4-2, with 9 positions matching TRBD2. Unmatched junction bases numbered 16, after V lost 4 bases and J lost 4 bases. The CDR3 is 18 amino acids. The germline V gene has CDR1 LGHNA and CDR2 YNFKEQ. CDR3 sequence reads: CASSPEGGRAGGAETQYF. The CDR3 DNA sequence: TGTGCCAGCAGCCCGGAGGGGGGGCGAGCGGGGGGAGCAGAGACCCAGTACTTC.

This chain joins TRBV2 and TRBJ2-6; maybe TRBD1 (6 bases). Germline lookup yields CDR1 SNHLY and CDR2 FYNNEI. Trimming removed 11 bases from V and 4 bases from J, with 15 bases in between. The CDR3 consists of 14 residues. CDR3 amino acids: CAGKQGSGANVLTF. The CDR3 nucleotides read TGTGCCGGCAAACAGGGTTCGGGGGCCAACGTCCTGACTTTC.

The V and J genes are TRBV14 and TRBJ2-1; the D is unclear. This CDR3 comprises 11 residues. Trimming pared 0 bases from V and 15 bases from J, leaving 9 bases between. The germline gives CDR1 SGHDN, CDR2 FVKESK. The CDR3 loop is CASSQDLLRFF. CDR3 bases: TGTGCCAGCAGCCAAGATCTCTTGAGGTTCTTC.

V is TRBV5-8 and J is TRBJ2-1; TRBD1 matches 8 bases. The germline CDR1 and CDR2 sequences are SGHTS and YDEGEE. Trimming at V came to 1 base and at J to 14 bases, leaving 11 bases not matched to a gene. The CDR3 extends over 14 amino acids. In DNA, the CDR3 is TGTGCCAGCAGCTTGTCGCGCACGTCGACAGGGGAGTTCTTC. Translated, it gives CASSLSRTSTGEFF.

The chain combines TRBV6-5 with TRBJ2-7, with 13 bases that match TRBD2. Germline loops: CDR1 MNHEY, CDR2 SVGAGI. The CDR3 has 15 amino acids. After removal of 5 bases from V and 4 bases from J, the junction contained 5 bases not matched to a gene. Here the CDR3 DNA reads TGTGCCAGCAGTCTTACTAGCGGGGGGGCGTACGAGCAGTACTTC. Protein product: CASSLTSGGAYEQYF.

The chain links TRBV11-2 to TRBJ2-5; D perhaps matches TRBD1 (6 bases). CDR3 length: 15 amino acids. Germline loops: CDR1 SGHAT, CDR2 FQNNGV. Trimming pared 2 bases from V and 4 bases from J, leaving 14 bases between. In DNA, the CDR3 is TGTGCCAGCAGCTTAAACAGGGTGGCGCCAGAGACCCAGTACTTC. Translation: CASSLNRVAPETQYF.

The chain has TRBV7-8 and TRBJ1-1; 8 bases fit TRBD1. The junction had 5 bases not matched to a gene; V was cut back by 5 bases and J by 3 bases. The CDR3 is 14 residues long. The germline gives CDR1 SGHVS, CDR2 FQNEAQ. In DNA, the CDR3 is TGTGCCAGCAGCGCCAGGGGGCGGGACACTGAAGCTTTCTTT. It is translated as CASSARGRDTEAFF. Full variable domain (remainder filled in from reference TRBV7-8 and TRBJ1-1): GAGVSQSPRYKVAKRGQDVALRCDPISGHVSLFWYQQALGQGPEFLTYFQNEAQLDKSGLPSDRFFAERPEGSVSTLKIQRTQQEDSAVYLCASSARGRDTEAFFGQGTRLTVV.

Points on this clone: Relative to the germline gene, one junction end is altered; a read error may explain this. This chain joins TRBV7-7 and TRBJ1-4; 8 bases align to TRBD1. This CDR3 is built from 15 residues. The V gene's germline CDR1 is SSHAT and CDR2 FNYEAQ (reference sequence). The DNA for the CDR3 is TGTGCTAGCAGCGCGCGGACAGGGTCTGGTGAAAAACTGTTTTTT. Translated: CASSARTGSGEKLFF.

This clone was detected once. This chain connects TRBV5-4 to TRBJ1-3; D call uncertain. This CDR3 has 15 residues. V gave up 0 bases and J gave up 0 bases, with 7 bases separating them. Germline assignment: CDR1 SGHNT and CDR2 YYREEE (reference sequence). This chain's CDR3 is CASSLDGPSGNTIYF. The CDR3 nucleotides are TGTGCCAGCAGCTTGGATGGCCCCTCTGGAAACACCATATATTTT.

This chain connects TRBV5-4 to TRBJ2-2; D is uncertain. CDR1 is SGHNT, CDR2 YYREEE, per germline (reference sequence). V lost 0 bases and J lost 8, with 5 bases in between. The length of the CDR3 is 12 residues. The CDR3 DNA reads as TGTGCCAGCAGCTTGGATGCGGGGGAGCTGTTTTTT. Encoded protein: CASSLDAGELFF.

This clone was seen only once. CDR3 nucleotide sequence: TGTGCCAGCAGCCAGAGGGGGGGGCCGAACACTGAAGCTTTCTTT. The encoded protein is CASSQRGGPNTEAFF. The V gene is TRBV11-2, the J gene TRBJ1-1; D perhaps matches TRBD1 (6 bases). Germline values: CDR1 SGHAT, CDR2 FQNNGV. This CDR3 spans 15 amino acids. Between the trimmed V and J ends, which lost 5 bases and 1 base, there was a span of 14 bases.

The V gene is TRBV22-1, the J gene TRBJ1-1. TRBV22-1 is given as a pseudogene. CDR3 length: 15 residues. The CDR3 here is CPGIPGDSSNTEAFF. In DNA form, the CDR3 reads TGTCCTGGGATCCCGGGGGACTCTTCAAACACTGAAGCTTTCTTT.